This T cell receptor beta chain originates from a study of blood T cell repertoires in COVID-19. Trimming cost V 4 bases and J 5 bases; bases outside gene matches: 7. The germline V gene encodes CDR1 WSHSY and CDR2 SAAADI. The CDR3 sequence is 15 residues long. TCRdb keeps only in-frame clones here, not all; method: immunoSEQ multiplex PCR. The table includes about 480,000 clones, roughly 90% detected once. Sample: PBMCs or T cells enriched from blood (not recorded which). This TCR was sampled from a woman between 35 and 50 years old who had recovered from COVID-19. The chain couples TRBV10-2 to TRBJ2-3; 9 bases agree with TRBD2. CDR3 in amino acids: CASSGVAGAGDTQYF. The CDR3 bases are TGCGCCAGCAGTGGGGTAGCGGGAGCGGGAGATACGCAGTATTTT.